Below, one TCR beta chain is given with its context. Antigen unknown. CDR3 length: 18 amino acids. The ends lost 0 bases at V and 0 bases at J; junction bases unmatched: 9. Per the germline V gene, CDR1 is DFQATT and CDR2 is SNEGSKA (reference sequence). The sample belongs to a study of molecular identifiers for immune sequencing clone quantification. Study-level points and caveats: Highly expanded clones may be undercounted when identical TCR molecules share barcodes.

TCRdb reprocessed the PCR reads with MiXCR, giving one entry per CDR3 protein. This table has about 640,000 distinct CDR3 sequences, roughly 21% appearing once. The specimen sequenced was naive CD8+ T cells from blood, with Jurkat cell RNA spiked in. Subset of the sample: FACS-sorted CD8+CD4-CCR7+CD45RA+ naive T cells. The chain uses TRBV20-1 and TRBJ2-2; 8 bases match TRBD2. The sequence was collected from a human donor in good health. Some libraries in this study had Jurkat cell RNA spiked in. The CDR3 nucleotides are TGCAGTGCTAGAGATATTGCCGGAGCGGGAGCGAACACCGGGGAGCTGTTTTTT. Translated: CSARDIAGAGANTGELFF.